This TCR beta chain was sequenced for a study of blood T cell repertoires in COVID-19. In the study overall: From T cells, B-cell-depleted T cells, or PBMCs came the material, which was cDNA or gDNA.

In this sample, this clone turned up a few times. Sequencing used immunoSEQ multiplex PCR; TCRdb keeps in-frame clones, though not all of them. The sample shows roughly 83,000 clones, around 87% of them seen only once. V was cut by 1 base and J by 8 bases, with 11 bases left in between. The CDR3 has 12 residues. The germline V gene has CDR1 SQVTM and CDR2 ANQGSEA. Sequenced sample: peripheral blood. The J gene is TRBJ1-2, the V gene TRBV29-1, with D maybe TRBD1 (5 bases). The receptor's source is a man older than 75 with active or convalescent COVID-19. Here the CDR3 reads CSVEGGAGGYTF. The CDR3 DNA is TGCAGCGTTGAAGGTGGGGCTGGGGGCTACACCTTC.